This T cell receptor (beta chain) emerged from a study of T cell responses to AZD1222 COVID-19 vaccine (dated by TCRdb to the early 2020s). The study in broad terms: A total of 230 to 250 trial participants underwent TCR sequencing, of whom some 210 received two doses of AZD1222 and 26 received two doses of the MenACWY control vaccine. Trial participants were enrolled by age into subgroups of 18-55, 56-69 and 70-plus years, and roughly 160, 29 and 62 TCR-sequenced participants, respectively, were included in these subgroups. Study-wide conclusions, independent of this receptor: Reportedly, almost half of the unique spike-specific TCRs recognized epitopes lying outside the regions that are mutated in the B.1.351 and B.1.1.7 variants. The vaccine-associated CD4 TCRs covered the entire spike protein, and the dominant responses fell in regions 160-218 and 743-854. Most participants were white British and females outnumbered males, and the authors suggested that clonal diversity may have been underestimated. Conclusions about previously exposed vaccinees were limited because only a handful of AZD1222 recipients were SARS-CoV-2 seropositive at baseline. No day 14 peak-response samples were available, so repertoires were characterized only after the peak T cell response. The 56-69-year group was small, and its depth increase did not reach significance, likely because of low power. After two AZD1222 doses, both the breadth and the depth of spike-specific TCRs were significantly higher than at day 0 and than in MenACWY recipients.

The intended sense of this specimen's time point label: about 28 days (+/-7) after the second vaccine dose. AZD1222 recipients whose second dose came at about 4 weeks and those whose second dose came at about 12 weeks were combined into one group, since spike-specific TCR depth and breadth did not differ between the two schedules. The vaccinee samples were drawn from two UK trials, COV001 and COV002, one of which was a single-blind randomized controlled phase 2/3 trial testing AZD1222 (ChAdOx1 nCoV-19) in healthy adults. For TCRbeta chain sequencing, PBMC samples were collected from trial participants at day 0 and at day 28 after the second dose. From the germline V gene, CDR1 is SNHLY and CDR2 is FYNNEI. The CDR3 holds 15 amino acids from the cysteine to the phenylalanine. Only CDR3 DNA remains: 45 bases, in frame from the first base. Trimming takes 0 bases from V and 6 bases from J, and the germline ends sit 9 bases apart.

The CDR3 regions of human TCRbeta chains were analyzed by immunosequencing. Under the source paper's analysis protocol: Repertoire TCRs were matched against a reference library of SARS-CoV-2-specific TCRs generated with the MIRA antigen-specificity platform. Breadth was defined as the fraction of unique TCRs that were SARS-CoV-2-associated, and depth was defined as the fraction of total T cells that were SARS-CoV-2-associated. Using the MIRA data, every spike-specific TCR was mapped to the spike region that the TCR reacted to and assigned to either a CD4 or a CD8 class. Log10-transformed breadth and depth values were compared by one-way ANOVA with Sidak's multiple comparisons tests. This is the immuneACCESS table as TCRdb keeps it, with only in-frame sequences that have V and J called. A part of the clones is gone; compared with another copy, unresolved V genes explain less than half, and the rest is unexplained. That table furnishes V, J and clone size, whereas the DNA furnished D and trimming. The sample includes 70,000 to 95,000 clones, with around 84% observed a single time. The ten largest clonotypes hold less than 6.5% of the sample.

Notes on this clone: The clone's antigen remains unknown. Base qualities are not provided; no much larger clone lies one nucleotide away. The sample holds other DNA sequences that translate to the same CDR3.

The receptor comes from an adult who received the AZD1222 COVID-19 vaccine. The specimen was peripheral blood, collected 28 days after the second AZD1222 dose. The chain couples TRBV2 to TRBJ1-6, with no reliable assignment of the D segment. This receptor has the CDR3 CASSEALGSNSPLHF. The DNA is TGTGCCAGCAGTGAAGCGCTAGGTAGTAATTCACCCCTCCACTTT.